These 11 T cell receptor beta chains came from one sample sequenced in a study of tissue T cells after allogeneic stem cell transplantation. Libraries were prepared by immunoSEQ multiplex PCR; TCRdb keeps only in-frame clonotypes and omits some of them. The profile shows 26,000 or so clones, about 90% of them singletons. Sequenced here: blood, sampled before transplantation. All receptors derive from a male donor at least 60 years old who later had graft-versus-host disease after an allogeneic stem cell transplant.

The sample holds a few counts of this clone. The V gene is TRBV7-2, the J gene TRBJ1-5, with 7 bases lining up with TRBD1. J gave up 7 bases and V 4 bases, and 4 bases lay outside the gene matches. CDR3 length equals 13 residues. Germline-derived CDR1 and CDR2 are SGHTA and FQGNSA. CDR3: CASSSLRGQPQHF. The CDR3 nucleotides are TGTGCCAGCAGCTCCCTCAGGGGGCAGCCCCAGCATTTT.

The chain couples TRBV4-3 to TRBJ2-7; TRBD1 matches 9 bases. The germline V gene encodes CDR1 LGHNA and CDR2 YSLEER. The CDR3 runs to 14 residues. Unmatched junction bases numbered 1, after V lost 1 base and J lost 3 bases. CDR3 amino acids: CASSQADRGYEQYF. The CDR3, as DNA: TGCGCCAGCAGCCAAGCGGACAGGGGCTACGAGCAGTACTTC.

The chain employs TRBV5-6 and TRBJ1-1; no firm D call. V lost 7 bases to trimming and J lost 1 base, with 14 bases between them. The CDR3 contains 14 residues. Per germline, CDR1 SGHDT and CDR2 YYEEEE. The CDR3 DNA is TGTGCCAGCCTCTCTCCCGGACGGAACACTGAAGCTTTCTTT. This translates into CASLSPGRNTEAFF.

The rearrangement joins TRBV19 to TRBJ2-1; 9 nucleotides agree with TRBD1. The CDR3 contains 16 residues. V shed 9 bases, J shed 3 bases, and the junction held 12 bases outside the gene matches. The germline CDR1 and CDR2 sequences are LNHDA and SQIVND (reference sequence). Here the CDR3 reads CARTPVRDRDYNEQFF. For the CDR3, the DNA is TGTGCCAGAACTCCCGTCCGGGACAGGGACTACAATGAGCAGTTCTTC.

The rearrangement links TRBV24-1 to TRBJ2-7, with a possible D match to TRBD2 (5 bases). Germline V CDR1 and CDR2: KGHDR, SFDVKD. The germline V and J ends were trimmed by 3 bases and 8 bases, with 31 bases remaining between them. CDR3 length equals 19 residues. This chain's CDR3 is CATSDPRGSPSLSPHQQYF. In DNA, the CDR3 is TGTGCCACCAGTGATCCCCGGGGTTCCCCGAGCCTCTCTCCCCACCAGCAGTACTTC.

The genes are TRBV28 and TRBJ1-2; D unresolved. Germline-derived CDR1 and CDR2 are MDHEN and SYDVKM. The CDR3 length is 10 residues. V was shortened by 4 bases and J by 4 bases, with 1 base between the two germline ends. The CDR3 protein is CASSSYGYTF. The CDR3 coding sequence is TGTGCCAGCAGTTCCTATGGCTACACCTTC.

The chain has TRBV5-1 and TRBJ2-7; D is undetermined. CDR3 length: 15 residues. The V end was cut by 5 bases, the J end by 2 bases, with 17 bases between. Germline values: CDR1 SGHRS, CDR2 YFSETQ. CDR3 bases: TGCGCCAGCAGTAGGCAGCCCTCGCCTACCTACGAGCAGTACTTC. It specifies CASSRQPSPTYEQYF.

The count of this clone is one. The chain couples TRBV11-2 to TRBJ2-7; 7 bases match TRBD1. Germline-derived CDR1 and CDR2 are SGHAT and FQNNGV. Unmatched junction bases numbered 12, after V lost 5 bases and J lost 5 bases. The CDR3 runs 15 residues. The CDR3 loop reads CASSAETGNFHEQYF. In DNA form, the CDR3 reads TGTGCCAGCAGCGCCGAGACAGGGAATTTCCACGAGCAGTACTTC.

The chain links TRBV28 to TRBJ1-3; 8 bases map to TRBD1. The V and J ends lost 4 bases and 3 bases, in that order; junction bases with no gene match: 14. This CDR3 has 18 amino acids. Germline V lookup: CDR1 MDHEN, CDR2 SYDVKM. CDR3 in amino acids: CASSYLPGQGEGGNTIYF. The CDR3 bases are TGTGCCAGCAGTTACCTCCCCGGACAGGGAGAAGGTGGAAACACCATATATTTT.

The J gene is TRBJ2-7, the V gene TRBV12-3 or TRBV12-4; D is possibly TRBD1 (5 bases). V was trimmed by 8 bases and J by 4 bases, leaving 15 bases between them. The CDR3 has 13 residues. The CDR3 spells CASGAPNSYEQYF. The CDR3 nucleotides read TGTGCCAGCGGGGCACCCAATTCGTACGAGCAGTACTTC.

This clone is a singleton in its sample. The chain has TRBV29-1 and TRBJ2-7; weak D call: TRBD2 (5 bases). CDR1 and CDR2 (germline): SQVTM, ANQGSEA. Trimming removed 4 bases at V and 0 bases at J, with 13 bases between. This CDR3 has 14 amino acids. The CDR3 loop reads CSVAPGSYSYEQYF. In nucleotides, the CDR3 is TGCAGCGTTGCCCCGGGGTCCTACTCCTACGAGCAGTACTTC.